These 9 T cell receptor beta chains came from one sample sequenced in a study of T-cell reconstitution after alpha-beta-depleted transplantation in children. Using unique molecular identifiers, the investigators prepared the TCRbeta library. TCRdb passed the PCR reads through MiXCR, listing each CDR3 protein once. The table lists roughly 790,000 distinct CDR3 sequences, 15% to 20% of them singletons. Material: PBMCs, mostly from graft donor cells, obtained 360 days after TCRalphabeta/CD19-depleted stem cell transplant. The receptors were gathered from a male patient between 5 and 17 years old who had a stem cell transplant for acute lymphoblastic leukemia, so the T cells may come from the graft donor.

The DNA of the CDR3 is TGCGCCAGCAGCTCATGGGTGACTAGCGGGAGGGCGACAGATACGCAGTATTTT. The encoded protein is CASSSWVTSGRATDTQYF. The V gene is TRBV5-1, the J gene TRBJ2-3, with 14 bases identical to TRBD2. This CDR3 has 18 amino acids. The J segment lost 3 bases and the V segment lost 3 bases, leaving 9 bases of the junction unmatched. The germline gives CDR1 SGHRS, CDR2 YFSETQ.

This clonotype was detected only a few times. The chain recombines TRBV27 with TRBJ2-3; D gene unclear. V lost 3 bases to trimming and J lost 2 bases, with 9 bases between them. This CDR3 is 14 amino acids long. Germline lookup yields CDR1 MNHEY and CDR2 SMNVEV (reference sequence). The CDR3 DNA reads TGTGCCAGCAGTTTTGTGGATACCACAGATACGCAGTATTTT. Encoded protein: CASSFVDTTDTQYF.

This chain connects TRBV9 to TRBJ2-2; TRBD2 aligns across 7 bases. Germline assignment: CDR1 SGDLS and CDR2 YYNGEE. The CDR3 extends over 18 amino acids. Losses at the gene ends were 0 bases for V and 4 bases for J; bases not matched to a gene: 12. The CDR3 region is CASSVVVGRKGSTGELFF. The CDR3 DNA reads TGTGCCAGCAGCGTAGTGGTCGGGAGGAAGGGGTCCACCGGGGAGCTGTTTTTT.

The rearrangement joins TRBV4-1 to TRBJ2-7, with 10 bases that match TRBD2. The CDR3 has 17 residues. J lost 4 bases, V lost 3 bases, and 12 bases had no gene match. Germline V gene sequence: CDR1 MGHRA, CDR2 YSYEKL. Written as DNA, the CDR3 is TGCGCCAGCAGCCAGAACCCGGGACTAGCGAGATCTTACGAGCAGTACTTC. It translates to CASSQNPGLARSYEQYF.

This chain links TRBV5-8 with TRBJ2-1; 13 positions agree with TRBD2. This CDR3 spans 16 amino acids. Germline trimming cut 0 bases from V and 8 bases from J; bases unmatched to any gene: 5. Germline lookup yields CDR1 SGHTS and CDR2 YDEGEE. CDR3: CASSLGLAGGLDEQFF. The DNA for the CDR3 is TGTGCCAGCAGCTTGGGACTAGCGGGAGGTTTAGATGAGCAGTTCTTC. Drawing the rest from reference TRBV5-8 and TRBJ2-1, the complete variable domain is EAGVTQSPTHLIKTRGQQATLRCSPISGHTSVYWYQQALGLGLQFLLWYDEGEERNRGNFPPRFSGRQFPNYSSELNVNALELEDSALYLCASSLGLAGGLDEQFFGPGTRLTVL.

This clonotype was recorded a few times. The chain is built from TRBV4-2 and TRBJ1-6; the match to TRBD1 covers 8 bases. There are 15 residues in the CDR3. The germline gives CDR1 LGHNA, CDR2 YNFKEQ. V gave up 4 bases and J gave up 6 bases; unmatched junction bases: 5. CDR3 coding DNA: TGTGCCAGCAGCCCGGGACAGGTCCTTAATTCACCCCTCCACTTT. Its protein product is CASSPGQVLNSPLHF.

There are many counts of this clonotype. The V gene is TRBV24-1, the J gene TRBJ2-4, with TRBD1 as a possible D gene (6 bases). V was trimmed by 5 bases and J by 3 bases, leaving 13 bases between them. The CDR3 consists of 15 residues. CDR1 and CDR2 from the germline V gene are KGHDR and SFDVKD. The CDR3 reads CATSASGDIKNIQYF. The CDR3 DNA reads TGTGCCACCAGTGCGTCCGGGGACATCAAAAACATTCAGTACTTC.

This sequence joins TRBV7-2 and TRBJ1-6; D possibly corresponds to TRBD1 (6 bases). V gave up 1 base and J gave up 9 bases, with 16 bases separating them. Germline V lookup: CDR1 SGHTA, CDR2 FQGNSA. The CDR3 length is 16 residues. The CDR3 loop reads CASSLGSGAMGSPLHF. Written as DNA, the CDR3 is TGTGCCAGCAGCTTAGGGTCGGGGGCGATGGGTTCACCCCTCCACTTT. Full variable domain (remainder filled in from reference TRBV7-2 and TRBJ1-6): GAGVSQSPSNKVTEKGKDVELRCDPISGHTALYWYRQSLGQGLEFLIYFQGNSAPDKSGLPSDRFSAERTGGSVSTLTIQRTQQEDSAVYLCASSLGSGAMGSPLHFGNGTRLTVT.

A few counts support this clonotype. CDR3 loop: CASSYSGLGLAGHYEQYF. CDR3 nucleotide sequence: TGTGCCAGCAGTTACTCGGGGCTCGGACTAGCGGGACACTACGAGCAGTACTTC. The chain employs TRBV6-5 and TRBJ2-7, with TRBD2 matching over 12 bases. V trimming: 0 bases; J trimming: 3 bases; junction bases outside the gene matches: 9. The germline V gene encodes CDR1 MNHEY and CDR2 SVGAGI. The CDR3 is 18 amino acids.